Below are 27 T cell receptor beta chains sequenced from a single sample in a study of PD-L1 blockade in urothelial cancer. This table comes from immunoSEQ multiplex PCR, and its TCRdb copy is limited to in-frame clones, with some not included. This table has around 100,000 clones, around 90% appearing once. Specified time point: peripheral blood 6 weeks after treatment start. The material was PBMCs, obtained around atezolizumab (anti-PD-L1) treatment. The source is a man in his sixties with urothelial cancer.

This chain links TRBV2 with TRBJ2-7; 7 bases map to TRBD1. The CDR3 extends over 14 amino acids. The germline V gene has CDR1 SNHLY and CDR2 FYNNEI. Trimming removed 6 bases from V and 6 bases from J; junction bases left unmatched: 11. The CDR3: CASSADRDGIEQYF. The CDR3 bases are TGTGCCAGCAGCGCCGACAGGGACGGAATCGAGCAGTACTTC.

The chain combines TRBV27 with TRBJ1-6; 8 positions match TRBD1. CDR3 size: 14 residues. CDR1 and CDR2 (germline): MNHEY, SMNVEV (reference sequence). With V trimmed by 4 bases and J by 10 bases, 6 bases remained unmatched. Here the CDR3 DNA reads TGTGCCAGCAGTTCAGACAGGGGCAGGTCACCCCTCCACTTT. This translates into CASSSDRGRSPLHF.

The chain joins TRBV19 to TRBJ1-2; 7 bases fit TRBD1. The CDR3 totals 16 residues. Germline V gene data show CDR1 as LNHDA and CDR2 as SQIVND (reference sequence). V lost 2 bases to trimming and J lost 3 bases; unmatched junction nucleotides: 9. CDR3 amino acids: CASSIRTGQPDYGYTF. In nucleotides, the CDR3 is TGTGCCAGTAGTATACGGACAGGCCAACCCGACTATGGCTACACCTTC. The full variable domain, rest sourced from reference TRBV19 and TRBJ1-2, is DGGITQSPKYLFRKEGQNVTLSCEQNLNHDAMYWYRQDPGQGLRLIYYSQIVNDFQKGDIAEGYSVSREKKESFPLTVTSAQKNPTAFYLCASSIRTGQPDYGYTFGSGTRLTVV.

This chain uses TRBV29-1 with TRBJ2-1; D perhaps matches TRBD2 (6 bases). Deletions cut 6 bases from V and 0 bases from J, with 18 bases between. This CDR3 region has 16 residues. The V gene's germline CDR1 is SQVTM and CDR2 ANQGSEA. In nucleotides, the CDR3 is TGCAGCGTGGGGGGACTCATTCCGAGCTCCTACAATGAGCAGTTCTTC. Translation: CSVGGLIPSSYNEQFF.

The chain is built from TRBV5-4 and TRBJ1-1, with 9 bases lining up with TRBD1. V trimming: 4 bases; J trimming: 2 bases; junction bases outside the gene matches: 6. The length of the CDR3 is 15 residues. In germline, CDR1 is SGHNT, CDR2 YYREEE (reference sequence). The CDR3 region is CASSPRDRVNTEAFF. The CDR3 coding sequence is TGTGCCAGCAGCCCCCGGGACAGGGTAAACACTGAAGCTTTCTTT. Full variable domain (remainder filled in from reference TRBV5-4 and TRBJ1-1): ETGVTQSPTHLIKTRGQQVTLRCSSQSGHNTVSWYQQALGQGPQFIFQYYREEENGRGNFPPRFSGLQFPNYSSELNVNALELDDSALYLCASSPRDRVNTEAFFGQGTRLTVV.

The chain is built from TRBV5-1 and TRBJ2-1, with 9 bases lining up with TRBD2. CDR3 size: 15 residues. V shed 7 bases, J shed 8 bases, and the junction held 13 bases outside the gene matches. CDR1 is SGHRS and CDR2 is YFSETQ in the germline V gene. CDR3 DNA sequence: TGCGCCAGCCAAATGATTAGCGGGAGTGTGGATGAGCAGTTCTTC. This encodes CASQMISGSVDEQFF.

The V call is TRBV19, the J call TRBJ1-5; weak D call: TRBD1 (6 bases). CDR3 length equals 14 residues. V was shortened by 6 bases and J by 7 bases, with 16 bases between the two germline ends. Germline CDR1 and CDR2: LNHDA and SQIVND (reference sequence). CDR3 in amino acids: CASRQGSPRQPQHF. CDR3 bases: TGTGCCAGTAGACAGGGAAGCCCCCGACAGCCCCAGCATTTT.

The rearrangement links TRBV28 to TRBJ1-2; D call uncertain. Trimming shortened V by 3 bases and J by 4 bases, and 12 bases separated the two germline ends. The CDR3 runs to 14 residues. The germline gives CDR1 MDHEN, CDR2 SYDVKM. The CDR3 is CASSFGRVAYGYTF. The CDR3 DNA reads as TGTGCCAGCAGTTTTGGGAGGGTGGCCTATGGCTACACCTTC.

The chain carries TRBV6-1 and TRBJ2-1, with TRBD2 identical over 11 bases. CDR3 size: 15 residues. V was pared by 6 bases and J by 7 bases, with 8 bases of the junction left unmatched. Germline assignment: CDR1 MNHNS and CDR2 SASEGT. The CDR3 DNA sequence: TGTGCCAGCAGAACCGGGACTAGCGGAAGAAATGAGCAGTTCTTC. Translating it yields CASRTGTSGRNEQFF.

The chain joins TRBV7-2 to TRBJ2-7; D gene ambiguous. Trimming left V 4 bases short and J 1 base short, with 17 bases between. The CDR3 has 16 amino acids. CDR1 and CDR2 from the germline V gene are SGHTA and FQGNSA. In nucleotides, the CDR3 is TGTGCCAGCAGCTCCCTTAGCACGACCGATTCCTACGAGCAGTACTTC. This gives the protein CASSSLSTTDSYEQYF.

The table lists this clone with a count of one. The chain couples TRBV7-3 to TRBJ2-2; D uncertain. V lost 5 bases and J 2 bases, leaving 12 bases between the germline ends. CDR3 length equals 15 residues. The germline V gene has CDR1 SGHTA and CDR2 FQGTGA. This chain's CDR3 is CASSPGSSNTGELFF. CDR3 DNA sequence: TGTGCCAGCAGCCCTGGCAGTAGCAACACCGGGGAGCTGTTTTTT.

This clone appeared once. V is TRBV6-5 and J is TRBJ2-1; TRBD2 is a possible D gene (5 bases). The CDR3 has 13 amino acids. Looked up from germline, CDR1 is MNHEY and CDR2 is SVGAGI. Trimming shortened V by 2 bases and J by 4 bases, and 6 bases separated the two germline ends. The CDR3 spells CASSYREYNEQFF. CDR3 in DNA: TGTGCCAGCAGTTACAGGGAGTACAATGAGCAGTTCTTC.

This clone appeared a single time. Its ends do not fully match the called genes, so a read error is possible. V and J are TRBV6-1 and TRBJ1-1; D uncertain. The CDR3 runs to 9 residues. Germline CDR1 and CDR2: MNHNS and SASEGT. DNA for the CDR3: TGTGCCAGCAGTGAACGGAGGGTATTT. The encoded protein is CASSERRVF.

V is TRBV5-1 and J is TRBJ2-3, with 10 bases fitting TRBD1. This CDR3 is 15 amino acids long. Germline trimming cut 4 bases from V and 1 base from J; bases unmatched to any gene: 3. Per germline, CDR1 SGHRS and CDR2 YFSETQ. The CDR3 DNA is TGCGCCAGCAGCGCAGACAGGGGGCGCACAGATACGCAGTATTTT. Translated, it gives CASSADRGRTDTQYF.

The V and J genes are TRBV6-5 and TRBJ2-1; 9 nucleotides agree with TRBD2. The junction had 13 bases not matched to a gene; V was cut back by 4 bases and J by 12 bases. Germline lookup yields CDR1 MNHEY and CDR2 SVGAGI. The CDR3 length is 15 residues. CDR3 region: CASSFLTIAGAGQFF. The CDR3 nucleotides are TGTGCCAGCAGTTTCCTAACTATAGCGGGAGCGGGGCAGTTCTTC.

The chain links TRBV14 to TRBJ2-5; D is perhaps TRBD2 (5 bases). Germline values: CDR1 SGHDN, CDR2 FVKESK. The length of the CDR3 is 14 residues. The ends were cut back, 5 bases at V and 4 bases at J, with 14 bases in the middle. The DNA of the CDR3 is TGTGCCAGCAGCTTACTAGAAGTTGGAGAGACCCAGTACTTC. It encodes CASSLLEVGETQYF.

The chain links TRBV19 to TRBJ1-1; TRBD1 aligns across 7 bases. V was pared by 3 bases and J by 5 bases, with 24 bases of the junction left unmatched. The CDR3 spans 20 residues. Looked up from germline, CDR1 is LNHDA and CDR2 is SQIVND (reference sequence). CDR3 DNA sequence: TGTGCCAGTAGTATGCGGAACGGACCAGACAGGGTGGGGCATTGGACTGAAGCTTTCTTT. Its translation is CASSMRNGPDRVGHWTEAFF.

The rearrangement uses TRBV6-5 and TRBJ2-5, with D possibly matching TRBD1 (5 bases). CDR1 and CDR2 from the germline V gene are MNHEY and SVGAGI. V lost 3 bases and J 4 bases, leaving 6 bases between the germline ends. This CDR3 region has 12 residues. The CDR3 loop is CASSYGAETQYF. The DNA of the CDR3 is TGTGCCAGCAGTTATGGGGCAGAGACCCAGTACTTC.

The V gene is TRBV5-1, the J gene TRBJ1-2, with 12 bases aligning to TRBD1. Per germline, CDR1 SGHRS and CDR2 YFSETQ. The CDR3 contains 14 residues. Trimming at V came to 4 bases and at J to 8 bases, leaving 6 bases not matched to a gene. The CDR3, as DNA: TGCGCCAGCAGCCTGGGACAGGGGGCGGAAGGCTACACCTTC. It specifies CASSLGQGAEGYTF.

The V and J genes are TRBV9 and TRBJ2-7; 9 bases are shared with TRBD1. The germline gives CDR1 SGDLS, CDR2 YYNGEE. This CDR3 has 14 residues. The V gene end was trimmed by 2 bases and the J gene end by 6 bases; junction bases not matched to a gene: 6. CDR3 nucleotide sequence: TGTGCCAGCAGCGTCATGGACAGGGGAAGCGAGCAGTACTTC. Translation gives CASSVMDRGSEQYF. Using reference TRBV9 and TRBJ2-7 for the parts outside the CDR3, the full variable domain is DSGVTQTPKHLITATGQRVTLRCSPRSGDLSVYWYQQSLDQGLQFLIQYYNGEERAKGNILERFSAQQFPDLHSELNLSSLELGDSALYFCASSVMDRGSEQYFGPGTRLTVT.

The V gene is TRBV30, the J gene TRBJ2-7; no definite D call. Germline assignment: CDR1 GTSNPN and CDR2 SVGIG (reference sequence). CDR3 size: 14 residues. V was trimmed by 1 base and J by 3 bases, leaving 13 bases between them. CDR3 residues: CAWSDSYRYYEQYF. The CDR3 bases are TGTGCCTGGAGTGACTCGTACCGGTACTACGAGCAGTACTTC.

The chain uses TRBV5-1 and TRBJ2-2; 11 bases map to TRBD2. This CDR3 is 17 amino acids long. J gave up 3 bases and V 0 bases, and 4 bases lay outside the gene matches. Germline V CDR1 and CDR2: SGHRS, YFSETQ. The chain's CDR3 is CASSLELAGGDTGELFF. DNA of the CDR3: TGCGCCAGCAGCTTGGAGCTAGCGGGGGGTGACACCGGGGAGCTGTTTTTT.

The V gene is TRBV7-9, the J gene TRBJ2-5; D is undetermined. The length of the CDR3 is 13 residues. Deletions cut 1 base from V and 4 bases from J, with 7 bases between. In germline, CDR1 is SEHNR, CDR2 FQNEAQ (reference sequence). This chain's CDR3 is CASSLDRRETQYF. CDR3 in DNA: TGTGCCAGCAGCTTAGACCGCAGAGAGACCCAGTACTTC.

The rearrangement joins TRBV6-5 to TRBJ2-2; no clear D gene. The CDR3 has 14 amino acids. The V end lost 2 bases, the J end lost 3 bases, and 7 bases lay between the germline ends. Germline V gene lookup returns CDR1 MNHEY and CDR2 SVGAGI. The CDR3 reads CASSYARDTGELFF. The DNA of the CDR3 is TGTGCCAGCAGTTACGCCCGGGACACCGGGGAGCTGTTTTTT.

The chain employs TRBV5-1 and TRBJ2-1, with TRBD2 matching 11 bases. Per germline, CDR1 SGHRS and CDR2 YFSETQ. The CDR3 totals 15 residues. Germline trimming cut 0 bases from V and 8 bases from J; bases unmatched to any gene: 4. CDR3 sequence reads: CASSLAVSGRDEQFF. Written as DNA, the CDR3 is TGCGCCAGCAGCTTGGCCGTTAGCGGGAGGGATGAGCAGTTCTTC.

This chain connects TRBV5-1 to TRBJ2-3; 11 bases fit TRBD2. In germline, CDR1 is SGHRS, CDR2 YFSETQ. V gave up 4 bases and J gave up 0 bases; unmatched junction bases: 4. There are 16 residues in the CDR3. The DNA of the CDR3 is TGCGCCAGCAGCGGCGGGACTAGCGGCAGCACAGATACGCAGTATTTT. Amino acid sequence: CASSGGTSGSTDTQYF.

This chain links TRBV28 with TRBJ2-5; tentative D call: TRBD2 (6 bases). V lost 6 bases, J lost 5 bases, and 19 bases lay in between. CDR3 length equals 15 residues. Germline V lookup: CDR1 MDHEN, CDR2 SYDVKM. The CDR3 sequence: CASRLGPGDLETQYF. DNA of the CDR3: TGTGCCAGCAGATTGGGCCCGGGAGATTTGGAGACCCAGTACTTC.